These T cell receptor beta chains were read from a single sample in a study of cytomegalovirus exposure and HLA in healthy donors. Sequencing used immunoSEQ multiplex PCR; TCRdb keeps in-frame clones, though not all of them. The profile shows about 190,000 clones, over 80% of them singletons. Sequenced input: PBMCs. The source is a man aged 35-49 years in good health and CMV-seropositive. The CDR3 runs from the conserved cysteine through the conserved F or W. The D gene is left open where the match is weak. Where a row states a size, it is once, few, many or the class of an expanded clone; other rows omit it.

v_gene	abundance	j_gene	d_gene	CDR3aa	CDR3nt
TRBV7-3	-	TRBJ2-1	TRBD2	CASSPVAGGNYNEQFF	TGTGCCAGCAGCCCGGTAGCGGGGGGCAATTACAATGAGCAGTTCTTC
TRBV29-1	-	TRBJ2-5	-	CSARGAPQETQYF	TGCAGCGCCCGGGGGGCTCCCCAAGAGACCCAGTACTTC
TRBV6-1	-	TRBJ2-5	-	CASSYSGPRETQYF	TGTGCCAGCAGTTATTCAGGTCCGAGAGAGACCCAGTACTTC
TRBV28	-	TRBJ2-7	TRBD1	CASSLILGQDLSYEQYF	TGTGCCAGCAGTTTAATTCTCGGACAGGATCTTTCCTACGAGCAGTACTTC
TRBV7-4	-	TRBJ1-4	-	CARGFLANEKLFF	TGTGCCAGGGGCTTCCTTGCGAATGAAAAACTGTTTTTT
TRBV11-2	few	TRBJ2-5	TRBD2	CASSLGLRGEETQYF	TGTGCCAGCAGCCTCGGTCTACGGGGGGAAGAGACCCAGTACTTC
TRBV19	-	TRBJ1-1	-	CASSYPSRWNTEAFF	TGTGCCAGTAGTTACCCATCCAGGTGGAACACTGAAGCTTTCTTT
TRBV6-5	once	TRBJ1-5	-	CASSETPNQPQHF	TGTGCCAGCAGTGAGACACCCAATCAGCCCCAGCATTTT
TRBV28	-	TRBJ2-5	-	CASKSQETQYF	TGTGCCAGCAAATCTCAAGAGACCCAGTACTTC
TRBV27	-	TRBJ2-1	-	CASSLRNKISYNEQFF	TGTGCCAGCAGTTTAAGAAACAAAATTTCCTACAATGAGCAGTTCTTC
TRBV10-3	-	TRBJ1-5	-	CAIGGGNQPQHF	TGTGCCATCGGAGGGGGCAATCAGCCCCAGCATTTT
TRBV14	-	TRBJ2-7	-	CASSQVRVATYEQYF	TGTGCCAGCAGCCAAGTCAGGGTAGCAACCTACGAGCAGTACTTC
TRBV6-5	-	TRBJ2-1	TRBD2	CASSLAGGPNNEQFF	TGTGCCAGCAGCCTAGCGGGGGGGCCAAACAATGAGCAGTTCTTC
TRBV9	-	TRBJ2-7	-	CASSVAGMNYEQYF	TGTGCCAGCAGCGTCGCCGGGATGAATTACGAGCAGTACTTC
TRBV7-3	once	TRBJ2-6	-	CASSPGTGANVLTF	TGTGCCAGCAGCCCCGGGACTGGGGCCAACGTCCTGACTTTC
TRBV18	-	TRBJ1-6	TRBD1	CASSPRGQGDSPLHF	TGTGCCAGCTCACCACGGGGACAGGGGGATTCACCCCTCCACTTT
TRBV18	-	TRBJ1-6	-	CASSLKQGSGSPLHF	TGTGCCAGCTCCCTTAAACAGGGCTCGGGATCACCCCTCCACTTT
TRBV6-6	-	TRBJ1-1	-	CASSYVGDAFF	TGTGCCAGCAGTTACGTGGGCGATGCTTTCTTT
TRBV6-1	once	TRBJ1-1	TRBD1	CASRSTGGTEAFF	TGTGCCAGCAGATCGACAGGGGGCACTGAAGCTTTCTTT
TRBV6-6	-	TRBJ2-3	TRBD2	CASSYSRLATDTQYF	TGTGCCAGCAGTTACTCCCGACTAGCCACAGATACGCAGTATTTT
TRBV29-1	-	TRBJ2-1	TRBD1	CSVETGITSYNEQFF	TGCAGCGTTGAGACAGGGATTACGTCCTACAATGAGCAGTTCTTC
TRBV4-3	once	TRBJ2-3	-	CASSQGAPRVGDTQYF	TGCGCCAGCAGCCAGGGGGCGCCGAGGGTAGGAGATACGCAGTATTTT
TRBV19	-	TRBJ2-3	TRBD1	CASSIGQGVNTDTQYF	TGTGCCAGTAGTATCGGACAGGGGGTCAACACAGATACGCAGTATTTT
TRBV6-6	-	TRBJ1-5	TRBD1	CASSQDRASNQPQHF	TGTGCCAGCAGTCAAGACAGGGCGAGCAATCAGCCCCAGCATTTT
TRBV30	-	TRBJ1-1	TRBD1	CACLTGGPAEAFF	TGTGCCTGTTTGACAGGGGGCCCGGCTGAAGCTTTCTTT
TRBV7-8	once	TRBJ1-5	-	CASSLAAQGDFQPQHF	TGTGCCAGCAGCTTAGCGGCCCAGGGTGATTTTCAGCCCCAGCATTTT
TRBV2	-	TRBJ2-5	-	CASRGGRGETQYF	TGTGCCAGCAGGGGGGGGCGAGGAGAGACCCAGTACTTC
TRBV19	-	TRBJ2-1	TRBD2	CASSIVPGLAGYYNEQFF	TGTGCCAGTAGTATAGTCCCGGGACTAGCGGGGTATTACAATGAGCAGTTCTTC
TRBV9	-	TRBJ1-4	TRBD1	CASSAIGQGEEKLFF	TGTGCCAGCAGCGCAATAGGACAGGGGGAGGAAAAACTGTTTTTT
TRBV28	-	TRBJ2-3	-	CASIHSRYGSTDTQYF	TGTGCCAGTATCCACAGCCGGTATGGGAGCACAGATACGCAGTATTTT
TRBV5-6	-	TRBJ1-4	TRBD1	CASSETGTGGFEKLFF	TGTGCCAGCAGCGAAACCGGGACAGGGGGCTTTGAAAAACTGTTTTTT
TRBV5-1	-	TRBJ2-7	TRBD2	CASSASSGGPYEQYF	TGCGCCAGCAGCGCCTCGAGCGGGGGCCCCTACGAGCAGTACTTC
TRBV18	-	TRBJ2-3	TRBD2	CASSSSGGLTDTQYF	TGTGCCAGCTCGAGTAGCGGGGGCCTCACAGATACGCAGTATTTT
TRBV7-8	-	TRBJ2-3	TRBD2	CASSPFGGGTDTQYF	TGTGCCAGCAGCCCATTCGGGGGGGGCACAGATACGCAGTATTTT
TRBV27	-	TRBJ2-2	TRBD2	CASGGDGLNTGELFF	TGTGCCAGCGGGGGGGACGGGTTGAACACCGGGGAGCTGTTTTTT
TRBV2	-	TRBJ2-2	-	CASRDNRFANTGELFF	TGTGCCAGCAGGGATAACAGGTTCGCGAACACCGGGGAGCTGTTTTTT
TRBV11-2	-	TRBJ2-3	TRBD2	CASSLRDYADTQYF	TGTGCCAGCAGCCTCCGGGACTACGCAGATACGCAGTATTTT
TRBV7-9	-	TRBJ2-5	TRBD2	CASSPSGGSQETQYF	TGTGCCAGCAGCCCTAGCGGGGGGTCCCAAGAGACCCAGTACTTC
TRBV5-1	-	TRBJ2-3	-	CASSFPADTQYF	TGCGCCAGCAGCTTTCCGGCAGATACGCAGTATTTT
TRBV29-1	-	TRBJ2-2	TRBD2	CSVASGGRTGELFF	TGCAGCGTTGCTAGCGGGGGCCGCACCGGGGAGCTGTTTTTT
TRBV2	-	TRBJ1-6	-	CASFPDQDSPLHF	TGTGCCAGTTTCCCAGATCAGGATTCACCCCTCCACTTT
TRBV6-5	-	TRBJ2-2	-	CANGQAVSGELFF	TGTGCCAACGGCCAGGCTGTCTCCGGGGAGCTGTTTTTT
TRBV30	-	TRBJ2-7	-	CAWTRDSYEQYF	TGTGCCTGGACGAGGGACTCCTACGAGCAGTACTTC
TRBV19	-	TRBJ2-3	-	CASSTRLSDTQYF	TGTGCCAGTAGTACCAGACTCTCAGATACGCAGTATTTT
TRBV6-5	once	TRBJ1-1	-	CASSSGLGLNTEAFF	TGTGCCAGCAGTTCGGGACTCGGGTTGAACACTGAAGCTTTCTTT
TRBV4-3	few	TRBJ2-2	-	CASSHGRTGDLHTGELFF	TGCGCCAGCAGCCACGGCCGAACAGGAGACCTTCACACCGGCGAGCTGTTTTTT
TRBV28	few	TRBJ1-5	-	CASSPGTMGRDISQPQHF	TGTGCCAGCAGTCCCGGAACTATGGGCCGGGACATCAGTCAGCCCCAGCATTTT
TRBV7-2	-	TRBJ1-1	-	CASSYNLLNTEAFF	TGTGCCAGCAGCTACAACCTTTTGAACACTGAAGCTTTCTTT
TRBV4-3	-	TRBJ2-5	TRBD2	CASSQELAASQETQYF	TGCGCCAGCAGCCAAGAACTAGCGGCATCCCAAGAGACCCAGTACTTC
TRBV14	-	TRBJ1-2	TRBD1	CASSQDIGGSYGYTF	TGTGCCAGCAGCCAAGATATAGGGGGCAGCTATGGCTACACCTTC
TRBV5-4	few	TRBJ1-1	-	CASSSVNTEAFF	TGTGCCAGCAGCTCCGTTAACACTGAAGCTTTCTTT
TRBV6-5	few	TRBJ2-5	TRBD2	CASSSWEIGGETQYF	TGTGCCAGCAGTTCCTGGGAAATCGGGGGGGAGACCCAGTACTTC
TRBV4-3	once	TRBJ1-4	-	CASSQDTGLGEKLFF	TGCGCCAGCAGCCAAGATACAGGGCTAGGTGAAAAACTGTTTTTT
TRBV7-2	once	TRBJ2-7	TRBD2	CASRLASSYEQYF	TGTGCCAGCCGACTAGCGAGCTCCTACGAGCAGTACTTC
TRBV6-6	-	TRBJ1-5	TRBD1	CASSYAGGAQPQHF	TGTGCCAGCAGTTACGCAGGGGGCGCTCAGCCCCAGCATTTT